These 28 T cell receptor beta chains were all obtained from the same sample, sequenced in a study of T cell clonality in common variable immunodeficiency (dated by TCRdb to 2015 to 2017). The library came from the immunoSEQ multiplex PCR assay. The clones in this table, taken by TCRdb from immuneACCESS, are in-frame only. Not every clone is retained; where verified, under half of the shortfall comes from an unresolved V gene, and the cause of the rest is unknown. The sample records about 64,000 clones, none occurring a single time. Roughly 1.6% of the sample lies in the top ten. The sequenced sample was peripheral blood mononuclear cells. The receptors shown here come from a person aged 18-70 years in good health.

There are many counts of this clone. The read halts 3 residues ahead of the CDR3 end, with the missing end drawn from the germline J gene. The chain recombines TRBV20-1 with TRBJ2-1; TRBD2 matches 14 bases. Per germline, CDR1 DFQATT and CDR2 SNEGSKA (reference sequence). J lost 9 bases, V lost 4 bases, and 5 bases had no gene match. The CDR3 loop spans 14 amino acids. This CDR3 reads CSAKGGLAGVEQFF. The part of the CDR3 DNA that was read is TGCAGTGCTAAGGGGGGACTAGCGGGAGTTGAG.

This clone was picked up many times. Sequencing ends 3 residues short of the CDR3 end; the germline J gene provides the rest. The rearrangement joins TRBV29-1 to TRBJ2-7; 11 bases match TRBD2. This CDR3 has 13 amino acids. The trim removed 6 bases at V and 5 bases at J, leaving 6 bases unmatched. The germline CDR1 and CDR2 sequences are SQVTM and ANQGSEA. CDR3 DNA, as far as it was read: TGCAGCGTAGAGACTAGCGGGAACAACGAG. It encodes CSVETSGNNE. The full CDR3 sequence reads CSVETSGNNEQYF.

This clone came up many times. The CDR3 goes on 3 residues after the read ends, and that part is filled in from the germline J gene. The chain uses TRBV2 and TRBJ2-5, with 11 bases that match TRBD2. The CDR3 is 16 residues long. Per germline, CDR1 SNHLY and CDR2 FYNNEI. Losses at the gene ends were 1 base for V and 6 bases for J; bases not matched to a gene: 7. CDR3 DNA, as far as it was read: TGTGCCAGCAGTGAAGAAACTAGCGGGAGCGGGAAGACC. Its protein product is CASSEETSGSGKT. The CDR3, in full, reads CASSEETSGSGKTQYF.

At least ten counts were recorded for this clone. The CDR3 end falls 3 residues outside the read, so it is completed with the germline J gene. The rearrangement links TRBV20-1 to TRBJ2-1; possible D gene TRBD1, 5 bases. The germline gives CDR1 DFQATT, CDR2 SNEGSKA (reference sequence). Trimming removed 4 bases from V and 0 bases from J, with 13 bases in between. CDR3 length: 15 residues. The covered CDR3 bases are TGCAGTGCTACTGCAGGGCAGAGCTCCTACAATGAG. Its translation is CSATAGQSSYNE. The whole CDR3 region reads CSATAGQSSYNEQFF.

This clone has a count of ten or more. The sequence runs out 3 residues before the end of the CDR3; the remainder is reconstructed from the germline J gene. This chain links TRBV28 with TRBJ1-5, with 7 positions matching TRBD1. The CDR3 is 15 amino acids. Germline V gene lookup returns CDR1 MDHEN and CDR2 SYDVKM. Trimming took 5 bases from V and 2 from J; bases not matched to a gene: 6. CDR3 loop: CASSPDRDGNQPQHF. The CDR3 bases that were read are TGTGCCAGCAGTCCAGACAGGGACGGCAATCAGCCC.

In its sample, this clone was seen many times. The DNA ends 3 residues before the CDR3 does, and the rest of the CDR3 is filled in from the germline J gene. The chain joins TRBV18 to TRBJ2-7, with no clear D. Germline loops: CDR1 KGHSH, CDR2 LQKENI. The length of the CDR3 is 14 residues. The germline V and J ends were trimmed by 3 bases and 0 bases, with 9 bases remaining between them. The CDR3: CASSPAGSSYEQYF. Partial CDR3 DNA: TGTGCCAGCTCACCCGCAGGAAGCTCCTACGAG.

This clone was seen at least ten times. The CDR3 end falls 3 residues outside the read, so it is completed with the germline J gene. The chain employs TRBV7-9 and TRBJ1-4; D is uncertain. Germline CDR1 is SEHNR and CDR2 is FQNEAQ (reference sequence). This CDR3 has 14 amino acids. The V end lost 2 bases, the J end lost 7 bases, and 11 bases lay between the germline ends. The sequenced CDR3 bases are TGTGCCAGCAGCTTACCAGAAGGCTTTGAAAAA. Translation: CASSLPEGFEK. From start to end, the CDR3 is CASSLPEGFEKLFF.

This clone has a handful of counts. The read stops 3 residues short of the end of the CDR3; the missing end is completed from the germline J gene. The V gene is TRBV7-8, the J gene TRBJ1-5, with 7 bases aligning to TRBD1. The germline V gene encodes CDR1 SGHVS and CDR2 FQNEAQ. This CDR3 is built from 15 residues. Trimming cost V 5 bases and J 1 base; bases outside gene matches: 5. The covered CDR3 bases are TGTGCCAGCAGCCGCGCACAGGGGAGCAATCAGCCC. Its protein is CASSRAQGSNQP. The whole CDR3 sequence reads CASSRAQGSNQPQHF.

This clone was found many times. Read coverage stops 3 residues before the CDR3 terminus; the germline J gene supplies the remainder. The chain recombines TRBV5-6 with TRBJ1-2, with 7 bases aligning to TRBD1. V lost 5 bases to trimming and J lost 3 bases; unmatched junction nucleotides: 10. From germline, CDR1 is SGHDT and CDR2 YYEEEE. The CDR3 spans 15 residues. CDR3 amino acids: CASSDGTELYYGYTF. The CDR3 DNA, read in part, is TGTGCCAGCAGTGACGGGACAGAACTATACTATGGC.

This clone was counted ten times or more. CDR3 DNA (partial): TGTGCCAGCCGGGACAGTAACGCAGATACG. It is translated as CASRDSNADT. The whole CDR3 sequence reads CASRDSNADTQYF. The chain couples TRBV5-6 to TRBJ2-3; 7 nucleotides agree with TRBD1. The CDR3 end is not reached by the read, which stops 3 residues before it; the germline J gene fills it in. The CDR3 has 13 amino acids. Germline CDR1 reads SGHDT; CDR2 reads YYEEEE. The J segment lost 4 bases and the V segment lost 7 bases, leaving 6 bases of the junction unmatched. The whole variable domain, filled in from reference TRBV5-6 and TRBJ2-3, reads DAGVTQSPTHLIKTRGQQVTLRCSPKSGHDTVSWYQQALGQGPQFIFQYYEEEERQRGNFPDRFSGHQFPNYSSELNVNALLLGDSALYLCASRDSNADTQYFGPGTRLTVL.

In its sample, this clone was seen many times. From the germline J gene comes the end of the CDR3, since the read stops 3 residues before it. The genes are TRBV5-1 and TRBJ2-3; TRBD2 is a possible D gene (6 bases). Germline V lookup: CDR1 SGHRS, CDR2 YFSETQ. V was cut by 2 bases and J by 4 bases, with 17 bases left in between. This CDR3 contains 16 residues. CDR3 DNA, as far as it was read: TGCGCCAGCAGCTTTTTTAGTAGCGGAGATGCAGATACG. Amino acid sequence: CASSFFSSGDADT. The whole CDR3 is CASSFFSSGDADTQYF.

This clone has at least ten counts. The missing CDR3 end, 3 residues past where the read stops, is filled in from the germline J gene. V and J are TRBV28 and TRBJ1-1; TRBD1 agrees at 7 bases. Germline V gene data show CDR1 as MDHEN and CDR2 as SYDVKM. V trimming: 5 bases; J trimming: 2 bases; junction bases outside the gene matches: 11. This CDR3 comprises 16 residues. CDR3 bases read: TGTGCCAGCAGTCCCTTCCCGGGACAGATAAACACTGAA. This sequence encodes CASSPFPGQINTE. The CDR3 reads in full as CASSPFPGQINTEAFF. Supplemented by reference TRBV28 and TRBJ1-1, the full variable domain reads DVKVTQSSRYLVKRTGEKVFLECVQDMDHENMFWYRQDPGLGLRLIYFSYDVKMKEKGDIPEGYSVSREKKERFSLILESASTNQTSMYLCASSPFPGQINTEAFFGQGTRLTVV.

This clone was seen repeatedly, ten times or more. The CDR3 goes on 3 residues after the read ends, and that part is filled in from the germline J gene. The V call is TRBV5-6, the J call TRBJ1-5; D gene uncertain. From germline, CDR1 is SGHDT and CDR2 YYEEEE. Trimming shortened V by 2 bases and J by 3 bases, and 12 bases separated the two germline ends. The CDR3 covers 15 residues. The CDR3 reads CASSFFAQNNQPQHF. Incomplete CDR3 DNA: TGTGCCAGCAGCTTTTTTGCTCAGAACAATCAGCCC.

The sample holds many counts of this clone. The read comes to an end 3 residues before the CDR3 does, leaving the germline J gene to fill in the end. The chain employs TRBV6-2 or TRBV6-3 and TRBJ1-1; D may be TRBD1 (6 bases). Trimming removed 0 bases from V and 4 bases from J, with 15 bases in between. This CDR3 region has 16 residues. Germline V lookup: CDR1 MNHEY, CDR2 SVGEGT. The CDR3 protein is CASSYSGQGPLTEAFF. The sequenced part of the CDR3 DNA is TGTGCCAGCAGTTACTCAGGGCAGGGGCCGCTCACTGAA.

This clone has ten or more counts. The sequence runs out 3 residues before the end of the CDR3; the remainder is reconstructed from the germline J gene. The V call is TRBV7-3, the J call TRBJ2-2, with 7 bases fitting TRBD2. This CDR3 is 16 amino acids long. Germline V gene data show CDR1 as SGHTA and CDR2 as FQGTGA. V trimming: 2 bases; J trimming: 3 bases; junction bases outside the gene matches: 6. CDR3: CASSLGGSGYTGELFF. CDR3 bases read: TGTGCCAGCAGCTTAGGCGGGAGTGGTTACACCGGGGAG.

This clone was seen at least ten times. Read coverage stops 3 residues before the CDR3 terminus; the germline J gene supplies the remainder. The V gene is TRBV20-1, the J gene TRBJ2-1; a possible D gene is TRBD1 (6 bases). The CDR3 contains 16 residues. V was cut by 6 bases and J by 4 bases, with 22 bases left in between. Germline CDR1 DFQATT, CDR2 SNEGSKA (reference sequence). The CDR3: CSAFPPDRRKYNEQFF. The CDR3 DNA, read in part, is TGCAGTGCCTTTCCCCCGGACAGAAGAAAATACAATGAG.

A note on this clone: The read falls 3 residues short of the CDR3 end, and the missing part is taken from the germline J gene. The chain uses TRBV2 and TRBJ2-7; no clear D gene. Germline V lookup: CDR1 SNHLY, CDR2 FYNNEI. The CDR3 sequence is 15 residues long. V was shortened by 3 bases and J by 0 bases, with 12 bases between the two germline ends. The covered CDR3 bases are TGTGCCAGCAGTGAGGTTTTAGTCCGCTCCTACGAG. Its protein product is CASSEVLVRSYE. The full CDR3 sequence reads CASSEVLVRSYEQYF.

This clone was observed at least ten times. From the germline J gene comes the end of the CDR3, since the read stops 3 residues before it. This rearrangement joins TRBV20-1 to TRBJ2-6; D is perhaps TRBD2 (6 bases). Germline CDR1 reads DFQATT; CDR2 reads SNEGSKA (reference sequence). The CDR3 sequence is 16 residues long. Between the trimmed V and J ends, which lost 3 bases and 2 bases, there was a span of 14 bases. CDR3 bases read: TGCAGTGCTAGGGGGCGGGGTCACCCTGGGGCCAACGTC. Translation gives CSARGRGHPGANV. The CDR3 in full is CSARGRGHPGANVLTF.

The table lists this clone with many counts. The missing CDR3 end, 3 residues past where the read stops, is filled in from the germline J gene. The rearrangement uses TRBV20-1 and TRBJ1-5; D unresolved. The CDR3 is 13 amino acids. Germline CDR1 and CDR2: DFQATT and SNEGSKA (reference sequence). V dropped 7 bases and J dropped 4 bases, with 14 bases sitting between them. Incomplete CDR3 DNA: TGCAGTGGAAGGAGGGTCGCTAATCAGCCC. Translating it yields CSGRRVANQP. From start to end, the CDR3 is CSGRRVANQPQHF.

This clone was detected ten times or more. The read stops 3 residues short of the end of the CDR3; the missing end is completed from the germline J gene. J is TRBJ2-3 and V is TRBV10-1, with a weak D call TRBD1 (6 bases). This CDR3 contains 16 residues. Germline assignment: CDR1 WNHNN and CDR2 SYGVQD (reference sequence). Trimming removed 3 bases at V and 0 bases at J, with 13 bases between. This chain's CDR3 is CASSDTGTSSTDTQYF. Partial CDR3 DNA: TGCGCCAGCAGTGACACCGGGACATCTAGCACAGATACG.

This clone was detected only a few times. The sequenced fragment ends 3 residues before the CDR3 boundary, so the rest is inferred from the germline J gene. The chain couples TRBV11-2 to TRBJ2-7; 12 bases agree with TRBD1. The J segment lost 4 bases and the V segment lost 5 bases, leaving 6 bases of the junction unmatched. Germline values: CDR1 SGHAT, CDR2 FQNNGV. This CDR3 has 15 residues. The CDR3 DNA, read in part, is TGTGCCAGCAGCCGTCTGGGACAGGGGGCTTACGAG. Encoded protein: CASSRLGQGAYE. The whole CDR3 protein is CASSRLGQGAYEQYF.

This clone was seen ten or more times. The read terminates 3 residues before the CDR3 end, so the remaining end is supplied by the germline J gene. The rearrangement links TRBV5-1 to TRBJ2-3; TRBD1 matches 7 bases. The V and J ends lost 0 bases and 1 base, in that order; junction bases with no gene match: 2. Germline values: CDR1 SGHRS, CDR2 YFSETQ. The CDR3 runs 15 residues. The covered CDR3 bases are TGCGCCAGCAGCTTGGTAGGACAGGGCACAGATACG. This encodes CASSLVGQGTDT. The whole CDR3 sequence reads CASSLVGQGTDTQYF.

This clone was recorded many times. The read falls 3 residues short of the CDR3 end, and the missing part is taken from the germline J gene. This rearrangement joins TRBV4-2 to TRBJ2-1; D may be TRBD2 (5 bases). CDR1 and CDR2 (germline): LGHNA, YNFKEQ. The CDR3 is 20 residues long. The V and J ends lost 0 bases and 0 bases respectively, with 21 bases between them. CDR3 DNA, as far as it was read: TGTGCCAGCAGCCAAGAGGCTAGCCCCAACATCCTTAGCTCCTACAATGAG. Translating it yields CASSQEASPNILSSYNE. The whole CDR3 region reads CASSQEASPNILSSYNEQFF.

This clone was recorded at least ten times. The CDR3 end falls 3 residues outside the read, so it is completed with the germline J gene. This sequence joins TRBV7-6 and TRBJ2-1; TRBD1 agrees at 7 bases. The germline gives CDR1 SGHVS, CDR2 FNYEAQ. The CDR3 has 15 amino acids. V dropped 1 base and J dropped 0; count of bases not matched to a gene: 0. CDR3 protein: CASSLDRGSYNEQFF. Partial CDR3 DNA: TGTGCCAGCAGCTTAGACAGGGGCTCCTACAATGAG.

This clone was observed many times. The CDR3 end is not reached by the read, which stops 3 residues before it; the germline J gene fills it in. The V call is TRBV19, the J call TRBJ2-7; 7 nucleotides match TRBD2. The CDR3 has 14 amino acids. In germline, CDR1 is LNHDA, CDR2 SQIVND (reference sequence). J was trimmed by 5 bases and V by 3 bases; bases with no gene match: 7. CDR3 DNA (partial): TGTGCCAGTAGTATGGGAGGGGCCCTGAACGAG. The encoded protein is CASSMGGALNE. The complete CDR3 sequence is CASSMGGALNEQYF.

This clone was picked up many times. The read stops 3 residues short of the end of the CDR3; the missing end is completed from the germline J gene. This chain connects TRBV7-6 to TRBJ2-2; 8 bases are shared with TRBD1. Germline CDR1 and CDR2: SGHVS and FNYEAQ. This CDR3 is built from 16 residues. With V trimmed by 4 bases and J by 1 base, 5 bases remained unmatched. The CDR3 sequence: CASSSRQGRNTGELFF. CDR3 DNA, as far as it was read: TGTGCCAGCAGCTCCAGACAGGGGCGGAACACCGGGGAG. Variable domain in full (rest from reference TRBV7-6 and TRBJ2-2): GAGVSQSPRYKVTKRGQDVALRCDPISGHVSLYWYRQALGQGPEFLTYFNYEAQQDKSGLPNDRFSAERPEGSISTLTIQRTEQRDSAMYRCASSSRQGRNTGELFFGEGSRLTVL.

This clone has ten or more counts. The read ends 3 residues before the CDR3 terminus; that terminus is restored from the germline J gene. This chain uses TRBV7-8 with TRBJ1-2; D may be TRBD1 (5 bases). Trimming cost V 4 bases and J 2 bases, with 11 bases left between them. Germline-derived CDR1 and CDR2 are SGHVS and FQNEAQ. This CDR3 is built from 14 residues. The DNA read from the CDR3 is TGTGCCAGCAGCTCCCTTAGGGGAAACTATGGC. Translated: CASSSLRGNYG. The entire CDR3 sequence reads CASSSLRGNYGYTF.

This clone was picked up many times. Coverage ceases 3 residues before the CDR3 finishes, and the germline J gene fills in the end. V and J are TRBV20-1 and TRBJ2-2, with a possible D match to TRBD2 (5 bases). This CDR3 region has 13 residues. Germline values: CDR1 DFQATT, CDR2 SNEGSKA (reference sequence). The CDR3 DNA, read in part, is TGCAGTGCTCTACTAGGAACTAATGAAAAG. This translates into CSALLGTNEK. The full CDR3 is CSALLGTNEKLFF.